The 23 T cell receptor beta chains below come from one sample, sequenced in a study of vaccination effects on CD4 cells after COVID-19. No antigen has been identified for these receptors. At the end of 10 days of culture, CD4+ T cells were isolated. The cohort was immunized with two doses of either the BNT162b2 or mRNA-1273 vaccine. Measured with immunoSEQ multiplex PCR; TCRdb has only the in-frame clones, and not every one. The repertoire holds around 66,000 clones, around 74% seen once, with 2% to 2.5% in the top ten. The sequencing used CD4+ T cells from PBMCs cultured without peptide, collected after COVID-19 vaccination. These receptor sequences come from a human donor who received a COVID-19 vaccine.

The chain uses TRBV12-2 and TRBJ2-7; the tabulated D call, TRBD1, remains unverified against the DNA. TRBV12-2 is listed as a pseudogene. This CDR3 comprises 13 residues. The chain's CDR3 is CASRQDRGYEQYV. In nucleotides, the CDR3 is TGTGCAAGTCGCCAAGACAGGGGCTACGAGCAGTACGTC.

The chain recombines TRBV7-2 with TRBJ1-2; D not certain. The V gene lost 0 bases and the J gene lost 8 bases, with 7 bases spanning the gap. CDR1 is SGHTA, CDR2 FQGNSA, per germline. The CDR3 spans 12 residues. CDR3 in amino acids: CASSLARGGYTF. The CDR3 coding sequence is TGTGCCAGCAGCTTAGCACGTGGGGGCTACACCTTC.

The V gene is TRBV5-1, the J gene TRBJ2-5; D remains ambiguous. The CDR3 totals 12 residues. Trimming left V 3 bases short and J 5 bases short, with 8 bases between. Per germline, CDR1 SGHRS and CDR2 YFSETQ. CDR3 bases: TGCGCCAGCAGCTGGCCGAGTGAGACCCAGTACTTC. Translated: CASSWPSETQYF.

The chain links TRBV9 to TRBJ2-1, with D possibly TRBD2 on 6 matching bases. V was shortened by 4 bases and J by 5 bases, with 19 bases between the two germline ends. Germline CDR1 reads SGDLS; CDR2 reads YYNGEE. The CDR3 has 16 amino acids. Here the CDR3 reads CASSKSGTHTDNEQFF. CDR3 in DNA: TGTGCCAGCAGCAAATCCGGGACTCACACCGACAATGAGCAGTTCTTC.

This clone has just one count. This rearrangement joins TRBV5-1 to TRBJ1-5; D might be TRBD1 (6 bases). V lost 5 bases, J lost 5 bases, and 17 bases lay in between. Looked up from germline, CDR1 is SGHRS and CDR2 is YFSETQ. CDR3 length equals 15 residues. The CDR3 region is CASRPGIHRDQPQHF. Here the CDR3 DNA reads TGCGCCAGCAGGCCCGGAATCCACAGGGATCAGCCCCAGCATTTT.

The chain has TRBV9 and TRBJ2-2; tentative D call: TRBD2 (5 bases). CDR3 length: 15 residues. The germline V and J ends were trimmed by 4 bases and 4 bases, with 14 bases remaining between them. Germline V lookup: CDR1 SGDLS, CDR2 YYNGEE. CDR3 amino acids: CASSTRPGTTGELFF. The CDR3 DNA follows: TGTGCCAGCAGCACTAGGCCCGGTACCACCGGGGAGCTGTTTTTT.

The chain is built from TRBV25-1 and TRBJ1-2; the match to TRBD1 covers 7 bases. Germline CDR1 is MGHDK and CDR2 is SYGVNS. This CDR3 region has 13 residues. Unmatched junction bases numbered 2, after V lost 6 bases and J lost 1 base. CDR3 protein: CASRGQLNYGYTF. For the CDR3, the DNA is TGTGCCAGCAGGGGACAGCTTAACTATGGCTACACCTTC.

This chain joins TRBV14 and TRBJ2-5; D ambiguous. The CDR3 runs 11 residues. V was pared by 1 base and J by 9 bases, with 6 bases between. The germline V gene encodes CDR1 SGHDN and CDR2 FVKESK. The CDR3 protein is CASSQARAQYF. The CDR3 nucleotides read TGTGCCAGCAGCCAAGCCCGGGCCCAGTACTTC.

A few counts support this clone. The rearrangement uses TRBV6-5 and TRBJ1-1, with TRBD1 identical over 7 bases. Germline V gene lookup returns CDR1 MNHEY and CDR2 SVGAGI. CDR3 length: 13 amino acids. V lost 6 bases and J lost 0; bases outside the gene matches: 1. In DNA, the CDR3 is TGTGCCAGCAGGACAGGGCTGAACACTGAAGCTTTCTTT. This codes for CASRTGLNTEAFF.

The count of this clone is one. In DNA form, the CDR3 reads TGTGCCAGCAGTTACTTGGACGGAGTCTATGGCTACACCTTC. The encoded protein is CASSYLDGVYGYTF. The rearrangement links TRBV6-5 to TRBJ1-2, with D unclear. Germline-derived CDR1 and CDR2 are MNHEY and SVGAGI. Trimming took off 1 base at V and 4 bases at J, with 10 bases between the two ends. The CDR3 length is 14 residues.

This chain uses TRBV20-1 with TRBJ2-2, with TRBD2 matching over 11 bases. The CDR3 covers 16 residues. With 3 bases clipped from V and 1 base from J, the junction kept 4 bases outside the gene matches. Germline values: CDR1 DFQATT, CDR2 SNEGSKA (reference sequence). In DNA form, the CDR3 reads TGCAGTGCTAGTTTAGCGGGGGGGCGGAACACCGGGGAGCTGTTTTTT. As protein: CSASLAGGRNTGELFF.

CDR3 in amino acids: CASPSGETSTDTQYF. As DNA, the CDR3 is TGTGCCAGCCCATCGGGGGAAACTAGCACAGATACGCAGTATTTT. The V and J genes are TRBV5-8 and TRBJ2-3; tentative D call: TRBD2 (6 bases). Trimming cost V 7 bases and J 0 bases, with 15 bases left between them. The CDR3 contains 15 residues. CDR1 is SGHTS, CDR2 YDEGEE, per germline. The variable domain in full, with the rest retrieved from reference TRBV5-8 and TRBJ2-3, is EAGVTQSPTHLIKTRGQQATLRCSPISGHTSVYWYQQALGLGLQFLLWYDEGEERNRGNFPPRFSGRQFPNYSSELNVNALELEDSALYLCASPSGETSTDTQYFGPGTRLTVL.

The chain recombines TRBV30 with TRBJ2-5; D call uncertain. V shed 8 bases and J shed 4 bases, with 11 bases lying between them. The germline gives CDR1 GTSNPN, CDR2 SVGIG (reference sequence). The length of the CDR3 is 11 residues. Here the CDR3 DNA reads TGTGCCGGCGGATATGGAGAGACCCAGTACTTC. Its translation: CAGGYGETQYF.

This clone was seen only once. The chain combines TRBV10-3 with TRBJ1-2; 7 bases map to TRBD1. This CDR3 contains 13 residues. Germline V gives CDR1 ENHRY, CDR2 SYGVKD. V dropped 10 bases and J dropped 7; count of bases not matched to a gene: 12. The CDR3 here is CATGGDRVSGYTF. In DNA, the CDR3 is TGTGCCACCGGAGGTGACAGGGTGAGTGGCTACACCTTC.

The chain employs TRBV6-6 and TRBJ2-7, with 7 bases fitting TRBD1. The germline V gene has CDR1 MNHNY and CDR2 SVGAGI (reference sequence). The junction had 3 bases not matched to a gene; V was cut back by 0 bases and J by 1 base. This CDR3 contains 15 residues. CDR3: CASSYSRQGSYEQYV. As DNA, the CDR3 is TGTGCCAGCAGTTACTCAAGACAGGGTTCCTACGAGCAGTACGTC.

The rearrangement uses TRBV6-2 or TRBV6-3 and TRBJ1-4; 8 bases line up with TRBD1. In germline, CDR1 is MNHEY, CDR2 SVGEGT. CDR3 length: 17 residues. J was trimmed by 4 bases and V by 6 bases; bases with no gene match: 13. The CDR3 spells CASSPGQGHRLNEKLFF. In DNA form, the CDR3 reads TGTGCCAGCAGCCCTGGACAGGGCCACCGGCTTAATGAAAAACTGTTTTTT.

A few counts support this clone. V gene TRBV18 combines with J gene TRBJ2-7; D perhaps matches TRBD1 (5 bases). The CDR3 has 13 amino acids. V was pared by 6 bases and J by 0 bases, with 9 bases between. Germline V CDR1 and CDR2: KGHSH, LQKENI. The CDR3 here is CASSIQGSYEQYV. CDR3 nucleotide sequence: TGTGCCAGCTCCATCCAGGGCTCCTACGAGCAGTACGTC.

The V call is TRBV6-5, the J call TRBJ1-2; weak D call: TRBD1 (6 bases). The CDR3 contains 13 residues. The germline V and J ends were trimmed by 7 bases and 4 bases, with 13 bases remaining between them. Germline CDR1 MNHEY, CDR2 SVGAGI. The CDR3 coding sequence is TGTGCCAGCAACGAGAGGGGGGGCTATGGCTACACCTTC. Translation gives CASNERGGYGYTF.

The genes are TRBV5-1 and TRBJ2-3; D remains unclear. The CDR3 runs 12 residues. Trimming took off 1 base at V and 9 bases at J, with 9 bases between the two ends. The germline V gene has CDR1 SGHRS and CDR2 YFSETQ. The chain's CDR3 is CASSLPQGTQYF. CDR3 in DNA: TGCGCCAGCAGCTTGCCCCAAGGGACGCAGTATTTT.

The rearrangement joins TRBV6-2 or TRBV6-3 to TRBJ2-2, with 13 nucleotides matching TRBD2. The CDR3 sequence is 17 residues long. J was trimmed by 3 bases and V by 5 bases; bases with no gene match: 6. The germline V gene encodes CDR1 MNHEY and CDR2 SVGEGT. DNA of the CDR3: TGTGCCAGCAGTAAGACAGGACTAGCGGGGGACACCGGGGAGCTGTTTTTT. This translates into CASSKTGLAGDTGELFF.

The chain employs TRBV4-3 and TRBJ2-1; a weak D match, TRBD2 (5 bases). With 4 bases removed from V and 4 bases from J, the gap between germline ends came to 11 bases. The CDR3 runs to 14 residues. Germline values: CDR1 LGHNA, CDR2 YSLEER. The DNA for the CDR3 is TGCGCCAGCAGCCCGCGGGCCGGATACAATGAGCAGTTCTTC. It yields the protein CASSPRAGYNEQFF.

The genes are TRBV7-8 and TRBJ1-2, with D maybe TRBD1 (6 bases). Per the germline V gene, CDR1 is SGHVS and CDR2 is FQNEAQ. This CDR3 region has 16 residues. The V gene lost 5 bases and the J gene lost 0 bases, with 16 bases spanning the gap. This CDR3 is CASSQKTGPANYGYTF. The CDR3 DNA reads as TGTGCCAGCAGCCAGAAAACAGGGCCCGCTAACTATGGCTACACCTTC.

This clone was observed a few times. The CDR3 protein is CASSYSMGQTGPLGYGYTF. The CDR3, as DNA: TGTGCCAGCAGTTACTCGATGGGCCAGACGGGCCCGCTAGGCTATGGCTACACCTTC. This chain joins TRBV6-2 or TRBV6-3 and TRBJ1-2; no firm D call. Trimming took 0 bases from V and 4 from J, leaving 24 bases between them. The CDR3 consists of 19 residues. The germline gives CDR1 MNHEY, CDR2 SVGEGT.